This TCR beta chain appears in the sequencing data of a study of cytomegalovirus exposure and HLA in healthy donors. The PCR used 60 Vbeta and 13 Jbeta primers. Data came from immunoSEQ multiplex PCR; TCRdb stores just in-frame clones and leaves some out. The sample carries about 180,000 clones, 80% recorded once. Study-level points and caveats: Sequencing artifact likely explains a cluster of highly shared sequence variants.

This clone has a handful of counts. Its antigen is as yet unknown. The ends lost 2 bases at V and 1 base at J; junction bases unmatched: 2. Germline V CDR1 and CDR2: SGHNT, YYREEE (reference sequence). This CDR3 has 15 residues. The sequenced material came from PBMCs. The TCR originated in a girl under 18 in good health and CMV-seropositive. V usage is TRBV5-4 and J usage is TRBJ1-4; 7 bases fit TRBD1. The CDR3 loop reads CASSFYRGTNEKLFF. As DNA, the CDR3 is TGTGCCAGCAGCTTCTACAGGGGAACTAATGAAAAACTGTTTTTT.